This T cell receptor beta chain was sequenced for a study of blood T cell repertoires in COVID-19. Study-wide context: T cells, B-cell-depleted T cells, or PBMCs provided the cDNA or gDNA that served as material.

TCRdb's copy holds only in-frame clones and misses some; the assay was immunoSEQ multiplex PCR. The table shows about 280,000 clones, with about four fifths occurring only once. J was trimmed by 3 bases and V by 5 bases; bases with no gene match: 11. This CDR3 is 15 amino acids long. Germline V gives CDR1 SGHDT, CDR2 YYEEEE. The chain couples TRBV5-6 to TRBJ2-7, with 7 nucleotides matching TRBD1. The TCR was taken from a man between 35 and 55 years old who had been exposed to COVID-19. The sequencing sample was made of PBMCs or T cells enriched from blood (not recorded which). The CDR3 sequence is CASSPARDRLYEQYF. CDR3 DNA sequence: TGTGCCAGCAGTCCCGCTCGGGACAGACTCTACGAGCAGTACTTC.